Listed here are 15 T cell receptor beta chains from one sample, sequenced in a study of radiation and T cells in renal cell carcinoma. The sample's treatment: treatment-naive control, cytoreductive nephrectomy. TCRdb's table, derived via immunoSEQ multiplex PCR, lists solely in-frame clones and lacks some. Of more than 15,000 clones listed, 56% are singletons. Sequencing used tumor tissue, obtained from a patient whose treatment was nephrectomy without radiotherapy. These receptors came from a middle-aged man with renal cell carcinoma.

The chain links TRBV27 to TRBJ2-2; maybe TRBD1 (5 bases). This CDR3 is 16 amino acids long. Germline V CDR1 and CDR2: MNHEY, SMNVEV (reference sequence). Trimming removed 2 bases at V and 0 bases at J, with 10 bases between. CDR3 sequence reads: CASSLHKGSNTGELFF. The DNA for the CDR3 is TGTGCCAGCAGTTTACATAAGGGGTCGAACACCGGGGAGCTGTTTTTT.

The V and J genes are TRBV7-3 and TRBJ2-5, with no clear D. CDR1 SGHTA and CDR2 FQGTGA come from the germline V gene. This CDR3 has 13 residues. The V gene lost 3 bases and the J gene lost 4 bases, with 9 bases spanning the gap. CDR3 nucleotide sequence: TGTGCCAGCAGCTTGGGCGGCTTAGAGACCCAGTACTTC. Translation: CASSLGGLETQYF. Together with reference TRBV7-3 and TRBJ2-5, the CDR3 gives the full variable domain: GAGVSQTPSNKVTEKGKYVELRCDPISGHTALYWYRQSLGQGPEFLIYFQGTGAADDSGLPNDRFFAVRPEGSVSTLKIQRTERGDSAVYLCASSLGGLETQYFGPGTRLLVL.

This chain joins TRBV6-4 and TRBJ2-3; 7 bases agree with TRBD2. V shed 6 bases, J shed 2 bases, and the junction held 5 bases outside the gene matches. Germline V CDR1 and CDR2: MRHNA, SNTAGT. This CDR3 contains 14 residues. In DNA, the CDR3 is TGTGCCAGCAGCGGTGGACTAGACACAGATACGCAGTATTTT. Translating it yields CASSGGLDTDTQYF.

In this sample, this clone turned up a few times. The chain carries TRBV19 and TRBJ2-5, with 10 bases matching TRBD1. The germline V gene has CDR1 LNHDA and CDR2 SQIVND (reference sequence). The CDR3 runs to 16 residues. The V gene end was trimmed by 6 bases and the J gene end by 7 bases; junction bases not matched to a gene: 14. CDR3 sequence (DNA): TGTGCCAGTAGAGGAAGGACAGGGGGGCCGGACGGGACCCAGTACTTC. Amino acids: CASRGRTGGPDGTQYF.

The chain employs TRBV7-9 and TRBJ2-1; the D gene is possibly TRBD2 (6 bases). Looked up from germline, CDR1 is SEHNR and CDR2 is FQNEAQ (reference sequence). The CDR3 consists of 15 residues. Between the trimmed V and J ends, which lost 2 bases and 3 bases, there was a span of 11 bases. The CDR3 sequence is CASSLSGDLYNEQFF. DNA of the CDR3: TGTGCCAGCAGCTTATCGGGGGATCTCTACAATGAGCAGTTCTTC.

The chain carries TRBV27 and TRBJ1-1; 12 bases agree with TRBD1. CDR3 length: 13 amino acids. Germline assignment: CDR1 MNHEY and CDR2 SMNVEV (reference sequence). J gave up 11 bases and V 6 bases, and 7 bases lay outside the gene matches. CDR3 sequence (DNA): TGTGCCAGCAGCCTGGGACAGGGGGCGAGGGCTTTCTTT. Translation: CASSLGQGARAFF.

The chain carries TRBV5-4 and TRBJ2-1, with D maybe TRBD2 (5 bases). This CDR3 has 15 amino acids. Trimming removed 4 bases at V and 0 bases at J, with 11 bases between. The germline gives CDR1 SGHNT, CDR2 YYREEE (reference sequence). CDR3 region: CASSHGLDSYNEQFF. The DNA for the CDR3 is TGTGCCAGCAGCCACGGACTGGACTCCTACAATGAGCAGTTCTTC.

This chain joins TRBV5-1 and TRBJ1-1, with D unresolved. CDR3 size: 14 residues. V was trimmed by 2 bases and J by 4 bases, leaving 12 bases between them. Germline CDR1 is SGHRS and CDR2 is YFSETQ. The CDR3 protein is CASSLTVGSTEAFF. The CDR3 DNA sequence: TGCGCCAGCAGCTTAACGGTCGGGAGCACTGAAGCTTTCTTT.

The chain links TRBV5-1 to TRBJ2-3; a possible D gene is TRBD1 (6 bases). V lost 4 bases to trimming and J lost 2 bases, with 8 bases between them. From germline, CDR1 is SGHRS and CDR2 YFSETQ. The CDR3 totals 13 residues. In DNA, the CDR3 is TGCGCCAGCAGCGGACAGAACACAGATACGCAGTATTTT. This sequence encodes CASSGQNTDTQYF.

The rearrangement links TRBV5-1 to TRBJ2-7, with 9 bases that match TRBD2. After removal of 4 bases from V and 5 bases from J, the junction contained 7 bases not matched to a gene. This CDR3 has 14 residues. CDR1 is SGHRS and CDR2 is YFSETQ in the germline V gene. The CDR3 region has the DNA TGCGCCAGCAGCCCTCACGGCGGGAGGGACGAGCAGTACTTC. Translating it yields CASSPHGGRDEQYF.

The chain links TRBV7-9 to TRBJ2-5; weak D call: TRBD2 (6 bases). The CDR3 totals 15 residues. With 5 bases removed from V and 1 base from J, the gap between germline ends came to 14 bases. In germline, CDR1 is SEHNR, CDR2 FQNEAQ (reference sequence). CDR3 region: CASSLNPGLQETQYF. The CDR3 nucleotides are TGTGCCAGCAGCCTAAATCCGGGACTCCAAGAGACCCAGTACTTC.

This clone was picked up a small number of times. V gene TRBV4-1 combines with J gene TRBJ1-1, with D perhaps matching TRBD1 (5 bases). V was clipped by 0 bases and J by 3 bases, with 11 bases between them. The germline V gene encodes CDR1 MGHRA and CDR2 YSYEKL. This CDR3 contains 15 residues. The CDR3 loop is CASSQDDGGYTEAFF. The CDR3 DNA follows: TGCGCCAGCAGCCAAGATGACGGGGGGTACACTGAAGCTTTCTTT.

Only one count was recorded for this clone. The chain links TRBV5-6 to TRBJ1-4, with 7 bases aligning to TRBD1. J lost 5 bases, V lost 4 bases, and 5 bases had no gene match. Germline lookup yields CDR1 SGHDT and CDR2 YYEEEE. The CDR3 has 14 residues. CDR3 DNA: TGTGCCAGCAGCGGGGACAGCCGAAATGAAAAACTGTTTTTT. It is translated as CASSGDSRNEKLFF.

V gene TRBV19 combines with J gene TRBJ1-1; D possibly corresponds to TRBD1 (5 bases). Trimming took off 3 bases at V and 2 bases at J, with 10 bases between the two ends. CDR1 and CDR2 from the germline V gene are LNHDA and SQIVND (reference sequence). The CDR3 contains 14 residues. CDR3 sequence reads: CASSMTAVNTEAFF. The CDR3 DNA reads as TGTGCCAGTAGTATGACAGCGGTAAACACTGAAGCTTTCTTT.

The chain joins TRBV5-4 to TRBJ2-5; TRBD1 agrees at 10 bases. The CDR3 sequence is 15 residues long. From germline, CDR1 is SGHNT and CDR2 YYREEE (reference sequence). Trimming took 2 bases from V and 5 from J; bases not matched to a gene: 6. CDR3 DNA: TGTGCCAGCAGCTTCCCTCGGACAGGGGGGGAGACCCAGTACTTC. It translates to CASSFPRTGGETQYF.